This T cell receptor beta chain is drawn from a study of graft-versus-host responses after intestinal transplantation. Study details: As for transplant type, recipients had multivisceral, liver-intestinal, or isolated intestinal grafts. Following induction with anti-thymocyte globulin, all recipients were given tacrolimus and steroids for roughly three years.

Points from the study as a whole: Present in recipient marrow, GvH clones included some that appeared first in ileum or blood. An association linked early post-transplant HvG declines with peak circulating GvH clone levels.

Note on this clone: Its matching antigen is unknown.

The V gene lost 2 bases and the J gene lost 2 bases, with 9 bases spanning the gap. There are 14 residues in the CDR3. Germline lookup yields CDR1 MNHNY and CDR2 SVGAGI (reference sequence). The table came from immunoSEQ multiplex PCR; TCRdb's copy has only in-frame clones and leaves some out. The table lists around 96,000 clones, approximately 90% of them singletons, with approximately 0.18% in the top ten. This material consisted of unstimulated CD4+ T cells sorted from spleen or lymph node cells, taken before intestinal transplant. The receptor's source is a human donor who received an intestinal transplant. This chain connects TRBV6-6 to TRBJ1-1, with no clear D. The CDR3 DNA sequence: TGTGCCAGCAGTTACGGGCAACTCAACACTGAAGCTTTCTTT. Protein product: CASSYGQLNTEAFF.